The TCR beta chain under discussion was sequenced for a study of glioma-infiltrating T cells. Turning to the study itself: Low-grade gliomas were grade II; glioblastomas were grade IV at initial diagnosis.

Germline assignment: CDR1 MNHEY and CDR2 SVGAGI. V shed 2 bases and J shed 7 bases, with 12 bases lying between them. This CDR3 comprises 13 residues. Amplification of TCR alpha and beta CDR3 regions from RNA used iRepertoire nested multiplex PCR. TCRdb reanalysed the multiplex PCR reads using MiXCR and keeps one entry per CDR3 protein. The sample shows around 390,000 distinct CDR3 sequences, about 40% of them seen only once. This clonotype occurred a few times. The rearrangement links TRBV6-5 to TRBJ2-7; D unresolved. Sequencing was done on a sample of glioma tissue, nonneoplastic brain tissue, or PBMCs (not recorded which). The clonotype originates from a human donor with low-grade glioma or glioblastoma, undergoing nonglioma brain surgery, or in good health (not recorded which). CDR3 in DNA: TGTGCCAGCAGTTACGAAACTAATGTGGAGCAGTACTTC. It specifies CASSYETNVEQYF.